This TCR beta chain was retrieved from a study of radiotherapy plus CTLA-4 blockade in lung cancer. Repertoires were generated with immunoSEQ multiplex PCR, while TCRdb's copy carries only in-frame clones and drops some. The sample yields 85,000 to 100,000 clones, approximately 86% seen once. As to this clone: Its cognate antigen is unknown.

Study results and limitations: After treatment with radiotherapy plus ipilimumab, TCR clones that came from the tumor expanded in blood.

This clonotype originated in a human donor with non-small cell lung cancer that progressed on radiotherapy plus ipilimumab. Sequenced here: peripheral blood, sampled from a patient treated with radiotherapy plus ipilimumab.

The CDR3 sequence is CASSTTGGYYEQYF. CDR3 in DNA: TGTGCCAGCAGCACGACAGGGGGTTATTACGAGCAGTACTTC. This chain uses TRBV7-2 with TRBJ2-7, with TRBD1 identical over 9 bases. V lost 5 bases and J lost 4; bases outside the gene matches: 6. CDR3 length: 14 residues. Germline CDR1 and CDR2: SGHTA and FQGNSA.